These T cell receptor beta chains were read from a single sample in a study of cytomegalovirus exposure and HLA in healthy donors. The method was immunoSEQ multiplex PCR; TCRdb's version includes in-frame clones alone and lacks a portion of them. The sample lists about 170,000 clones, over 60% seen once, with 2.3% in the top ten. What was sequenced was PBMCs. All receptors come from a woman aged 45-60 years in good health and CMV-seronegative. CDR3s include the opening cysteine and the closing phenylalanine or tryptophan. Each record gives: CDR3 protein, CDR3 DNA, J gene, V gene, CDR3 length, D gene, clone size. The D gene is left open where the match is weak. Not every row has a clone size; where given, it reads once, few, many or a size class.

cdr3_aa: CASSLRQGGIYNEQFF; cdr3_nt: TGTGCCAGCAGCTTGAGGCAGGGTGGGATCTACAATGAGCAGTTCTTC; j_call: TRBJ2-1; v_call: TRBV5-6; cdr3_length: 16; d_call: .; clone_size: few
cdr3_aa: CASSQLSGSPDTQYF; cdr3_nt: TGTGCCAGCAGCCAGTTGAGCGGGAGTCCTGATACGCAGTATTTT; j_call: TRBJ2-3; v_call: TRBV7-6; cdr3_length: 15; d_call: TRBD2; clone_size: .
cdr3_aa: CASSPFLAGGNNEQFF; cdr3_nt: TGTGCCAGCAGTCCCTTCCTAGCGGGGGGGAACAATGAGCAGTTCTTC; j_call: TRBJ2-1; v_call: TRBV28; cdr3_length: 16; d_call: TRBD2; clone_size: .
cdr3_aa: CASSLDSWVRGHYEQYF; cdr3_nt: TGTGCCAGCAGCCTAGACTCCTGGGTCAGGGGGCACTACGAGCAGTACTTC; j_call: TRBJ2-7; v_call: TRBV28; cdr3_length: 17; d_call: TRBD1; clone_size: .
cdr3_aa: CASSERDSGQPQHF; cdr3_nt: TGTGCCAGCAGTGAGAGGGACAGCGGACAGCCCCAGCATTTT; j_call: TRBJ1-5; v_call: TRBV6-1; cdr3_length: 14; d_call: TRBD1; clone_size: .
cdr3_aa: CASSLWAQGAEAFF; cdr3_nt: TGTGCCAGCAGCTTGTGGGCACAGGGAGCTGAAGCTTTCTTT; j_call: TRBJ1-1; v_call: TRBV5-8; cdr3_length: 14; d_call: .; clone_size: .
cdr3_aa: CASSLAGLAGPYEQYF; cdr3_nt: TGTGCCAGCAGCTTAGCCGGACTAGCGGGACCCTACGAGCAGTACTTC; j_call: TRBJ2-7; v_call: TRBV7-8; cdr3_length: 16; d_call: TRBD2; clone_size: .
cdr3_aa: CASSQVGEANYGYTF; cdr3_nt: TGCGCCAGCAGCCAAGTCGGGGAAGCTAACTATGGCTACACCTTC; j_call: TRBJ1-2; v_call: TRBV4-3; cdr3_length: 15; d_call: .; clone_size: .
cdr3_aa: CASSGGGGRGSYNEQFF; cdr3_nt: TGCGCCAGCAGCGGGGGGGGCGGGAGGGGCTCCTACAATGAGCAGTTCTTC; j_call: TRBJ2-1; v_call: TRBV5-1; cdr3_length: 17; d_call: TRBD2; clone_size: .
cdr3_aa: CASSLVGVGYTF; cdr3_nt: TGTGCCAGCAGCTTAGTAGGGGTCGGCTACACCTTC; j_call: TRBJ1-2; v_call: TRBV7-2; cdr3_length: 12; d_call: .; clone_size: .
cdr3_aa: CASSFAISGPQETQYF; cdr3_nt: TGTGCCAGCAGCTTCGCCATCTCTGGCCCCCAAGAGACCCAGTACTTC; j_call: TRBJ2-5; v_call: TRBV7-9; cdr3_length: 16; d_call: .; clone_size: once
cdr3_aa: CASSTEQIQNTEAFF; cdr3_nt: TGTGCCAGCAGTACTGAACAGATACAGAACACTGAAGCTTTCTTT; j_call: TRBJ1-1; v_call: TRBV2; cdr3_length: 15; d_call: .; clone_size: .
cdr3_aa: CASSNRPSGRSTGELFF; cdr3_nt: TGTGCCAGCAGTAACCGCCCTAGCGGGAGGTCCACCGGGGAGCTGTTTTTT; j_call: TRBJ2-2; v_call: TRBV2; cdr3_length: 17; d_call: TRBD2; clone_size: .
cdr3_aa: CASTTSGGAINEQFF; cdr3_nt: TGTGCCAGCACGACTAGCGGGGGGGCGATCAATGAGCAGTTCTTC; j_call: TRBJ2-1; v_call: TRBV2; cdr3_length: 15; d_call: TRBD2; clone_size: .
cdr3_aa: CATTGARNEFF; cdr3_nt: TGTGCCACGACAGGGGCCCGTAATGAGTTCTTC; j_call: TRBJ2-1; v_call: TRBV6-1; cdr3_length: 11; d_call: TRBD1; clone_size: .
cdr3_aa: CASSPRQGLYNEQFF; cdr3_nt: TGTGCCAGCAGTCCAAGACAGGGCTTGTACAATGAGCAGTTCTTC; j_call: TRBJ2-1; v_call: TRBV6-5; cdr3_length: 15; d_call: TRBD1; clone_size: .
cdr3_aa: CASSLTGTGENTEAFF; cdr3_nt: TGTGCCAGCAGCTTAACCGGGACAGGGGAGAACACTGAAGCTTTCTTT; j_call: TRBJ1-1; v_call: TRBV28; cdr3_length: 16; d_call: TRBD1; clone_size: .
cdr3_aa: CASRSSGAVFSSTDTQYF; cdr3_nt: TGTGCCAGCAGATCTAGCGGGGCCGTCTTTTCTAGCACAGATACGCAGTATTTT; j_call: TRBJ2-3; v_call: TRBV27; cdr3_length: 18; d_call: TRBD2; clone_size: few
cdr3_aa: CASGLAGRETQYF; cdr3_nt: TGTGCCAGCGGTCTAGCGGGCAGGGAGACCCAGTACTTC; j_call: TRBJ2-5; v_call: TRBV7-5; cdr3_length: 13; d_call: .; clone_size: .
cdr3_aa: CASSFRGLNTGELFF; cdr3_nt: TGTGCCAGCAGTTTTCGAGGGCTAAACACCGGGGAGCTGTTTTTT; j_call: TRBJ2-2; v_call: TRBV6-5; cdr3_length: 15; d_call: .; clone_size: .
cdr3_aa: CASSPRRGGEQYF; cdr3_nt: TGTGCCAGCTCACCACGCCGGGGAGGCGAGCAGTACTTC; j_call: TRBJ2-7; v_call: TRBV18; cdr3_length: 13; d_call: .; clone_size: .
cdr3_aa: CASSRDTSTYEQYF; cdr3_nt: TGTGCCAGCAGTAGGGACACATCCACCTACGAGCAGTACTTC; j_call: TRBJ2-7; v_call: TRBV6-5; cdr3_length: 14; d_call: .; clone_size: .
cdr3_aa: CASSPYTEAFF; cdr3_nt: TGTGCCAGCAGCCCATACACTGAAGCTTTCTTT; j_call: TRBJ1-1; v_call: TRBV7-2; cdr3_length: 11; d_call: .; clone_size: .
cdr3_aa: CASSESDERGETQYF; cdr3_nt: TGCGCCAGCAGTGAGTCGGACGAGCGGGGGGAGACCCAGTACTTC; j_call: TRBJ2-5; v_call: TRBV10-1; cdr3_length: 15; d_call: TRBD2; clone_size: .
cdr3_aa: CASSLGGRRELFF; cdr3_nt: TGCGCCAGCAGCTTAGGAGGGCGCCGGGAGCTGTTTTTT; j_call: TRBJ2-2; v_call: TRBV5-1; cdr3_length: 13; d_call: .; clone_size: .
cdr3_aa: CASSLDGQGWNEQFF; cdr3_nt: TGTGCCAGCAGCTTAGACGGGCAGGGGTGGAATGAGCAGTTCTTC; j_call: TRBJ2-1; v_call: TRBV11-3; cdr3_length: 15; d_call: .; clone_size: .
cdr3_aa: CASSLDGTSGADTQYF; cdr3_nt: TGTGCCAGCAGTTTGGACGGGACTAGTGGGGCAGATACGCAGTATTTT; j_call: TRBJ2-3; v_call: TRBV6-6; cdr3_length: 16; d_call: TRBD2; clone_size: .
cdr3_aa: CASSYWQGNAEQYF; cdr3_nt: TGTGCCAGCAGTTACTGGCAGGGGAATGCCGAGCAGTACTTC; j_call: TRBJ2-7; v_call: TRBV6-5; cdr3_length: 14; d_call: .; clone_size: .
cdr3_aa: CAGSGQYWNTEAFF; cdr3_nt: TGTGCCGGCAGTGGGCAATACTGGAACACTGAAGCTTTCTTT; j_call: TRBJ1-1; v_call: TRBV28; cdr3_length: 14; d_call: .; clone_size: .
cdr3_aa: CASNGGRIYEQYF; cdr3_nt: TGTGCCAGCAATGGGGGCAGGATCTACGAGCAGTACTTC; j_call: TRBJ2-7; v_call: TRBV6-6; cdr3_length: 13; d_call: .; clone_size: once
cdr3_aa: CASSITGTTFETQYF; cdr3_nt: TGTGCCAGCAGTATAACCGGGACAACATTCGAGACCCAGTACTTC; j_call: TRBJ2-5; v_call: TRBV28; cdr3_length: 15; d_call: .; clone_size: few
cdr3_aa: CASSDPGGGVQPQHF; cdr3_nt: TGCGCCAGCAGCGACCCAGGGGGTGGTGTTCAGCCCCAGCATTTT; j_call: TRBJ1-5; v_call: TRBV4-1; cdr3_length: 15; d_call: TRBD1; clone_size: .
cdr3_aa: CASSELDRVDTEAFF; cdr3_nt: TGTGCCAGCAGTGAACTGGACAGGGTGGACACTGAAGCTTTCTTT; j_call: TRBJ1-1; v_call: TRBV25-1; cdr3_length: 15; d_call: TRBD1; clone_size: .
cdr3_aa: CASSLRASGGGQYF; cdr3_nt: TGTGCCAGCAGCTTAAGGGCTAGCGGGGGTGGGCAGTACTTC; j_call: TRBJ2-7; v_call: TRBV7-9; cdr3_length: 14; d_call: TRBD2; clone_size: few
cdr3_aa: CASSFDRGGGEQYF; cdr3_nt: TGCGCCAGCAGCTTTGACAGGGGGGGAGGCGAGCAGTACTTC; j_call: TRBJ2-7; v_call: TRBV5-1; cdr3_length: 14; d_call: TRBD1; clone_size: .
cdr3_aa: CASRLTGVSGNTIYF; cdr3_nt: TGCGCCAGCAGGCTGACAGGAGTCTCTGGAAACACCATATATTTT; j_call: TRBJ1-3; v_call: TRBV4-1; cdr3_length: 15; d_call: .; clone_size: .
cdr3_aa: CASSSSGLWGQRLTF; cdr3_nt: TGTGCCAGCAGTTCCTCGGGTCTCTGGGGCCAACGCCTGACTTTC; j_call: TRBJ2-6; v_call: TRBV6-5; cdr3_length: 15; d_call: .; clone_size: .
cdr3_aa: CASSRGASGGAYETQYF; cdr3_nt: TGTGCCAGCAGCCGAGGGGCTAGCGGGGGGGCGTATGAGACCCAGTACTTC; j_call: TRBJ2-5; v_call: TRBV11-2; cdr3_length: 17; d_call: TRBD2; clone_size: .
cdr3_aa: CASGLGLALGEQFF; cdr3_nt: TGTGCTAGTGGACTGGGACTAGCCTTAGGTGAGCAGTTCTTC; j_call: TRBJ2-1; v_call: TRBV12-5; cdr3_length: 14; d_call: TRBD2; clone_size: .